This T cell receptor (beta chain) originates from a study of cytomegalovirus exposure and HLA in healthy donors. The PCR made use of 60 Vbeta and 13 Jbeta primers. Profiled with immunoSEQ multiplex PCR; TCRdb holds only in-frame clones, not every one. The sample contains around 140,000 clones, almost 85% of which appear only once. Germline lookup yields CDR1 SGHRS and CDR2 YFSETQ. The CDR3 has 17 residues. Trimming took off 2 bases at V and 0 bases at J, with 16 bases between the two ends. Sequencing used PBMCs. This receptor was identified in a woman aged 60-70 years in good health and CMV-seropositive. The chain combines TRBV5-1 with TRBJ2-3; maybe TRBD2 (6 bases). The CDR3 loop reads CASSLQISGGSTDTQYF. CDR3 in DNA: TGCGCCAGCAGCTTACAAATTAGCGGAGGTAGCACAGATACGCAGTATTTT.